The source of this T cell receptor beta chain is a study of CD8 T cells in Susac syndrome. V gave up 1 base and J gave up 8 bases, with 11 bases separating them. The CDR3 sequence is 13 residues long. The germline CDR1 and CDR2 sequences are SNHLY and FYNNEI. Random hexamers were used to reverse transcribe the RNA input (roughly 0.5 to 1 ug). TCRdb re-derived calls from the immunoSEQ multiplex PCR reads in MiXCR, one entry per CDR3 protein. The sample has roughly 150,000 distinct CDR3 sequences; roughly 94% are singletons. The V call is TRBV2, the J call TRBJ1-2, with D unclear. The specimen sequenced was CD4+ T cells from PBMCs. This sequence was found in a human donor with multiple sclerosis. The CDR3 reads CASSEGTLRGYTF. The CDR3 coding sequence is TGTGCCAGCAGTGAAGGGACTTTGAGGGGCTACACCTTC.